This TCR beta chain was identified during a study of T cells in Graves' hyperthyroidism and ophthalmopathy. For the study at large: Peripheral blood specimens were obtained at initial diagnosis, prior to any treatment.

Trimming took 6 bases from V and 4 from J, leaving 12 bases between them. The germline gives CDR1 DFQATT, CDR2 SNEGSKA (reference sequence). CDR3 length: 13 amino acids. Amplification of TCR beta CDR3 regions used RNA as the template. During a first-round RT-PCR of the TCR CDR3, the HTBI primer set was used. A single record per CDR3 protein comes from TCRdb applying MiXCR to the multiplex PCR reads. The data show about 350,000 distinct CDR3 sequences, roughly an eighth seen once. Patients with ophthalmopathy all had a Clinical Activity Score of at least 3, a NOSPECS grade of at least 4 and duration under 3 months. Study-level findings and limits: Ophthalmopathy could be told apart from stable hyperthyroidism with a 13 V-J model.

This clonotype was found a few times. Its cognate antigen is unknown. The specimen was blood. The sequence was collected from a woman in her forties with Graves' ophthalmopathy. The chain combines TRBV20-1 with TRBJ2-2, with D perhaps assigned TRBD1 or TRBD2 (5 bases each). The CDR3 sequence is CSASRDVTGELFF. CDR3 bases: TGCAGTGCCTCCCGGGACGTCACCGGGGAGCTGTTTTTT.